The 27 T cell receptor beta chains in this list originate from one sample, sequenced in a study of shared clonotypes between healthy human individuals (dated by TCRdb to about 2020). The method behind the library was the immunoSEQ multiplex PCR assay. Held by TCRdb, this immuneACCESS table contains in-frame sequences only and omits some clones. Under half of the omission traces to an unresolved V gene where checked; the cause of the rest is unknown. The sample data list about 2.1 million clones, and 93% of these were observed just once. Over 1.5% of the sample is held by the ten biggest clonotypes. For the CD8 naive samples, CD45RO-negative cells were positively selected for CCR7, yielding a CD45RA+CCR7+ population from which TemRA cells were excluded. The sequenced material came from naive CD8+ T cells from PBMCs. According to the study, the label for this sample's cell subset or site signals: CD45RA+CCR7+. The receptors come from a man younger than 30 in good health. Some clones in this sample may be carry-over from other donors' samples.

This clone was counted once. In nucleotides, the CDR3 is TGTGCCAGCAGCGACGCCTTAGCGGGATCCGGAGATACGCAGTATTTT. This codes for CASSDALAGSGDTQYF. The J gene is TRBJ2-3, the V gene TRBV7-9, with TRBD2 matching 8 bases. V was pared by 5 bases and J by 5 bases, with 12 bases of the junction left unmatched. In germline, CDR1 is SEHNR, CDR2 FQNEAQ (reference sequence). This CDR3 has 16 residues.

V is TRBV19 and J is TRBJ2-4; no definite D call. Germline CDR1 reads LNHDA; CDR2 reads SQIVND (reference sequence). The CDR3 sequence is 12 residues long. Trimming pared 5 bases from V and 8 bases from J, leaving 10 bases between. CDR3 sequence: CASSAGRDIQYF. The DNA of the CDR3 is TGTGCCAGTAGTGCCGGACGGGACATTCAGTACTTC. The entire variable domain, with the rest obtained from reference TRBV19 and TRBJ2-4, is as follows: DGGITQSPKYLFRKEGQNVTLSCEQNLNHDAMYWYRQDPGQGLRLIYYSQIVNDFQKGDIAEGYSVSREKKESFPLTVTSAQKNPTAFYLCASSAGRDIQYFGAGTRLSVL.

The chain couples TRBV7-9 to TRBJ1-1; TRBD1 might be the D (6 bases). Germline V gene data show CDR1 as SEHNR and CDR2 as FQNEAQ (reference sequence). The CDR3 runs to 12 residues. V lost 8 bases and J 4 bases, leaving 11 bases between the germline ends. CDR3: CASGEQGTEAFF. The CDR3 DNA reads as TGTGCCAGCGGCGAACAGGGCACTGAAGCTTTCTTT.

This chain uses TRBV12-5 with TRBJ2-2; the D gene is possibly TRBD2 (6 bases). The CDR3 is 15 amino acids. The germline V and J ends were trimmed by 2 bases and 4 bases, with 11 bases remaining between them. Germline CDR1 is LGHNT and CDR2 is FRNRAP. CDR3 DNA sequence: TGTGCTAGTGGTTTGATGGCGGGAATCACCGGGGAGCTGTTTTTT. Translation: CASGLMAGITGELFF. The whole variable domain, filled in from reference TRBV12-5 and TRBJ2-2, reads DARVTQTPRHKVTEMGQEVTMRCQPILGHNTVFWYRQTMMQGLELLAYFRNRAPLDDSGMPKDRFSAEMPDATLATLKIQPSEPRDSAVYFCASGLMAGITGELFFGEGSRLTVL.

The chain carries TRBV11-2 and TRBJ2-4, with 11 bases aligning to TRBD2. The V gene's germline CDR1 is SGHAT and CDR2 FQNNGV. V dropped 5 bases and J dropped 8; count of bases not matched to a gene: 5. This CDR3 region has 14 residues. The CDR3 sequence is CASSPLAGGDIQYF. For the CDR3, the DNA is TGTGCCAGCAGCCCCCTAGCGGGAGGAGACATTCAGTACTTC.

The chain uses TRBV6-4 and TRBJ1-2; D may be TRBD1 (5 bases). This CDR3 is built from 13 residues. Germline V gene sequence: CDR1 MRHNA, CDR2 SNTAGT. Trimming took off 6 bases at V and 3 bases at J, with 11 bases between the two ends. CDR3 in DNA: TGTGCCAGCAGGGGTATGGGGGACTATGGCTACACCTTC. It is translated as CASRGMGDYGYTF.

Note on this clone: Other DNA variants within this sample encode the same CDR3. J is TRBJ2-7 and V is TRBV5-6; D is ambiguous. The germline V gene encodes CDR1 SGHDT and CDR2 YYEEEE. The CDR3 totals 14 residues. Deletions cut 3 bases from V and 4 bases from J, with 14 bases between. CDR3 DNA sequence: TGTGCCAGCAGCTCGCCCAAGCGCAATTACGAGCAGTACTTC. It is translated as CASSSPKRNYEQYF.

This rearrangement joins TRBV6-5 to TRBJ2-4; maybe TRBD1 (5 bases). The germline V gene has CDR1 MNHEY and CDR2 SVGAGI. The CDR3 has 14 amino acids. Trimming removed 2 bases from V and 7 bases from J, with 12 bases in between. The CDR3 DNA reads TGTGCCAGCAGTTACGTGGGGCTCGGGAACATTCAGTACTTC. It yields the protein CASSYVGLGNIQYF.

The J gene is TRBJ1-4, the V gene TRBV7-8; 7 bases are a match to TRBD1. CDR3 length: 17 residues. The V segment lost 3 bases and the J segment 4 bases; nucleotides outside the gene matches: 11. Germline values: CDR1 SGHVS, CDR2 FQNEAQ. DNA for the CDR3: TGTGCCAGCAGCTTTCGACGGCTGGGGGACAGTAATGAAAAACTGTTTTTT. It specifies CASSFRRLGDSNEKLFF. Complete variable domain (other parts from reference TRBV7-8 and TRBJ1-4): GAGVSQSPRYKVAKRGQDVALRCDPISGHVSLFWYQQALGQGPEFLTYFQNEAQLDKSGLPSDRFFAERPEGSVSTLKIQRTQQEDSAVYLCASSFRRLGDSNEKLFFGSGTQLSVL.

The J gene is TRBJ2-1, the V gene TRBV27; 7 bases map to TRBD2. After removal of 2 bases from V and 12 bases from J, the junction contained 13 bases not matched to a gene. Per germline, CDR1 MNHEY and CDR2 SMNVEV (reference sequence). The CDR3 has 15 residues. The CDR3 protein is CASSLRREIHLGQFF. DNA for the CDR3: TGTGCCAGCAGTTTACGGCGGGAGATACATCTGGGGCAGTTCTTC.

The rearrangement joins TRBV2 to TRBJ1-4, with 7 positions matching TRBD1. This CDR3 region has 16 residues. Trimming removed 5 bases from V and 3 bases from J; junction bases left unmatched: 9. Germline CDR1 reads SNHLY; CDR2 reads FYNNEI. CDR3 region: CASSPPTGAANEKLFF. CDR3 nucleotides: TGTGCCAGCAGTCCTCCAACAGGGGCGGCTAATGAAAAACTGTTTTTT.

The rearrangement joins TRBV9 to TRBJ1-4; unclear D gene. Germline CDR1 is SGDLS and CDR2 is YYNGEE. The CDR3 has 16 amino acids. With 4 bases removed from V and 3 bases from J, the gap between germline ends came to 16 bases. CDR3 protein: CASSNRASEPNEKLFF. The CDR3 region has the DNA TGTGCCAGCAGCAACCGGGCCTCGGAACCTAATGAAAAACTGTTTTTT.

DNA for the CDR3: TGTGCCAGCAGTTTAGGCCCGGAGGGCCTCCACGAGCAGTACTTC. Its translation: CASSLGPEGLHEQYF. The V and J genes are TRBV27 and TRBJ2-7; possible D gene TRBD2, 6 bases. V was trimmed by 2 bases and J by 5 bases, leaving 16 bases between them. Germline V gene sequence: CDR1 MNHEY, CDR2 SMNVEV (reference sequence). The CDR3 spans 15 residues.

The chain links TRBV4-1 to TRBJ2-7; 9 bases map to TRBD1. With 2 bases clipped from V and 6 bases from J, the junction kept 2 bases outside the gene matches. Germline V gene sequence: CDR1 MGHRA, CDR2 YSYEKL. CDR3 length: 13 amino acids. The CDR3 loop reads CASSQRQGGEQYF. The CDR3 region has the DNA TGCGCCAGCAGCCAAAGACAGGGGGGCGAGCAGTACTTC.

The J gene is TRBJ2-1, the V gene TRBV7-9, with D possibly TRBD1 on 6 matching bases. The V and J ends lost 1 base and 2 bases respectively, with 12 bases between them. CDR3 length: 16 amino acids. CDR1 SEHNR and CDR2 FQNEAQ come from the germline V gene (reference sequence). CDR3 region: CASSLEGVAAYNEQFF. CDR3 DNA sequence: TGTGCCAGCAGCTTAGAGGGGGTAGCAGCCTACAATGAGCAGTTCTTC.

This sequence joins TRBV7-9 and TRBJ2-7; possible D gene TRBD1, 6 bases. The germline V and J ends were trimmed by 0 bases and 0 bases, with 9 bases remaining between them. The CDR3 covers 15 residues. Per germline, CDR1 SEHNR and CDR2 FQNEAQ (reference sequence). The CDR3 DNA sequence: TGTGCCAGCAGCTTAGCGCAGGGGATCTCCTACGAGCAGTACTTC. Its protein is CASSLAQGISYEQYF.

J is TRBJ1-1 and V is TRBV5-1, with D perhaps TRBD1 (6 bases). From germline, CDR1 is SGHRS and CDR2 YFSETQ. The CDR3 is made up of 19 amino acids. Trimming left V 1 base short and J 3 bases short, with 25 bases between. In DNA, the CDR3 is TGCGCCAGCAGCTTGCCTTCTTGGGGGGCAAACGCTACGGACACTGAAGCTTTCTTT. As protein: CASSLPSWGANATDTEAFF. Looking up the rest from reference TRBV5-1 and TRBJ1-1 gives the full variable domain: KAGVTQTPRYLIKTRGQQVTLSCSPISGHRSVSWYQQTPGQGLQFLFEYFSETQRNKGNFPGRFSGRQFSNSRSEMNVSTLELGDSALYLCASSLPSWGANATDTEAFFGQGTRLTVV.

The chain carries TRBV6-1 and TRBJ2-1, with D perhaps TRBD1 (5 bases). This CDR3 comprises 13 residues. The V and J ends lost 0 bases and 10 bases respectively, with 10 bases between them. From germline, CDR1 is MNHNS and CDR2 SASEGT. CDR3 nucleotides: TGTGCCAGCAGTGAAGCTGTAAGGGGCGAGCAGTTCTTC. Protein product: CASSEAVRGEQFF.

The chain is built from TRBV19 and TRBJ2-2; D may be TRBD2 (6 bases). CDR3 length: 15 residues. Trimming shortened V by 4 bases and J by 1 base, and 10 bases separated the two germline ends. CDR1 is LNHDA, CDR2 SQIVND, per germline (reference sequence). As DNA, the CDR3 is TGTGCCAGTAGTAGGCCGGGGGAGAACACCGGGGAGCTGTTTTTT. This encodes CASSRPGENTGELFF. The full variable domain, its missing parts supplied by reference TRBV19 and TRBJ2-2, is DGGITQSPKYLFRKEGQNVTLSCEQNLNHDAMYWYRQDPGQGLRLIYYSQIVNDFQKGDIAEGYSVSREKKESFPLTVTSAQKNPTAFYLCASSRPGENTGELFFGEGSRLTVL.

This sequence joins TRBV4-1 and TRBJ2-1; 10 positions match TRBD2. The germline V gene has CDR1 MGHRA and CDR2 YSYEKL. The CDR3 is made up of 17 amino acids. The ends lost 4 bases at V and 7 bases at J; junction bases unmatched: 13. The chain's CDR3 is CASSLSLGTSVANEQFF. The CDR3, as DNA: TGCGCCAGCAGCCTATCTCTGGGGACTAGCGTCGCGAATGAGCAGTTCTTC.

V is TRBV27 and J is TRBJ2-3; no clear D gene. The CDR3 totals 15 residues. The V and J ends lost 5 bases and 2 bases respectively, with 14 bases between them. Germline CDR1 reads MNHEY; CDR2 reads SMNVEV (reference sequence). CDR3 in DNA: TGTGCCAGCAGTCTCAGGACCCCCCACACAGATACGCAGTATTTT. It is translated as CASSLRTPHTDTQYF.

As for this clone: Other DNA sequences in the sample encode the same CDR3. V usage is TRBV7-7 and J usage is TRBJ2-1; D gene ambiguous. The V gene lost 1 base and the J gene lost 0 bases, with 7 bases spanning the gap. Germline V gene data show CDR1 as SSHAT and CDR2 as FNYEAQ (reference sequence). This CDR3 region has 15 residues. CDR3 coding DNA: TGTGCCAGCAGCTTAGGCCCGAGCTCCTACAATGAGCAGTTCTTC. It specifies CASSLGPSSYNEQFF.

This chain connects TRBV9 to TRBJ1-4; D gene ambiguous. V was pared by 2 bases and J by 0 bases, with 8 bases between. CDR3 length: 15 amino acids. The V gene's germline CDR1 is SGDLS and CDR2 YYNGEE. The CDR3 DNA reads as TGTGCCAGCAGCGTTTCTGGAACAACTAATGAAAAACTGTTTTTT. Translation gives CASSVSGTTNEKLFF.

This chain connects TRBV7-9 to TRBJ1-2, with 9 nucleotides matching TRBD1. Germline values: CDR1 SEHNR, CDR2 FQNEAQ (reference sequence). This CDR3 spans 13 amino acids. The trim removed 2 bases at V and 7 bases at J, leaving 2 bases unmatched. Here the CDR3 reads CASSLRTGAGYTF. CDR3 DNA sequence: TGTGCCAGCAGCTTACGGACAGGGGCTGGCTACACCTTC.

The chain couples TRBV14 to TRBJ2-3, with D unresolved. Trimming took 4 bases from V and 6 from J, leaving 8 bases between them. The CDR3 contains 12 residues. Looked up from germline, CDR1 is SGHDN and CDR2 is FVKESK. This CDR3 is CASSPRWDTQYF. The CDR3 region has the DNA TGTGCCAGCAGCCCGAGGTGGGATACGCAGTATTTT.

The chain has TRBV7-6 and TRBJ2-2; TRBD2 aligns across 7 bases. The CDR3 totals 17 residues. Germline V CDR1 and CDR2: SGHVS, FNYEAQ. The ends lost 4 bases at V and 6 bases at J; junction bases unmatched: 14. The CDR3 is CASSSERGRLTAGELFF. The CDR3 DNA sequence: TGTGCCAGCAGCTCCGAGCGGGGCAGGTTGACGGCCGGGGAGCTGTTTTTT.

This chain uses TRBV9 with TRBJ2-2; D is uncertain. The V gene's germline CDR1 is SGDLS and CDR2 YYNGEE. V was pared by 3 bases and J by 0 bases, with 9 bases between. The CDR3 has 15 amino acids. Here the CDR3 DNA reads TGTGCCAGCAGCGCTGGCGGTACGAACACCGGGGAGCTGTTTTTT. Translating gives CASSAGGTNTGELFF.